This T cell receptor beta chain originates from a study of blood T cells in healthy people across ages. Study overall: Per two T cells, template switching captured roughly one barcoded beta molecule. Regarding the study as a whole: PBMCs were not sorted, which prevented a conclusive comparison of naive versus antigen-experienced cells.

Each donor gave about 9.3 milliliters of peripheral blood. PBMCs numbering at least 6 million were isolated per sample. This clonotype appeared many times. Its antigen is currently unknown. The junction had 9 bases not matched to a gene; V was cut back by 6 bases and J by 5 bases. This CDR3 spans 14 amino acids. Germline V gene sequence: CDR1 MDHEN, CDR2 SYDVKM. A sample-barcoded 5' primer and a J-beta primer mix were used in a second PCR of about 6 to 12 cycles. From the 5' RACE reads, TCRdb called clonotypes with MiXCR, one entry per CDR3 protein. The sample shows about 570,000 distinct CDR3 sequences, 27% of them seen only once.

The origin of this receptor is a woman in her seventies in good health. The rearrangement links TRBV28 to TRBJ1-1; 7 bases agree with TRBD1. The sample comprised blood. CDR3 bases: TGTGCCAGCAGAATTGGACAGGCGAGGACTGAAGCTTTCTTT. Translated: CASRIGQARTEAFF.